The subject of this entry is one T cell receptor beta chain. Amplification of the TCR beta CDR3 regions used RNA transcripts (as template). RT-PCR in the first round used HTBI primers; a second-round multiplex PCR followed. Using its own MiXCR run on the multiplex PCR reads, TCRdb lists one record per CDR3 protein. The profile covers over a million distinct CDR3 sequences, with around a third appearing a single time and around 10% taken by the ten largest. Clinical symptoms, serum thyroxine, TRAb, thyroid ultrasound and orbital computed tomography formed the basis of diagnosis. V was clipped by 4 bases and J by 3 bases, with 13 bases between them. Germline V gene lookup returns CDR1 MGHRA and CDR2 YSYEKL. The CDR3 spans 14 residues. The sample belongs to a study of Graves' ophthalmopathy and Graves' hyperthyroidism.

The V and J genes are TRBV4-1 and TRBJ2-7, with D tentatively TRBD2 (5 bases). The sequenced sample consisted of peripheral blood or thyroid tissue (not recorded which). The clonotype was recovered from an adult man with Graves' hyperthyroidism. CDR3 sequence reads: CASSLSNRDYEQYF. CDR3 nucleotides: TGCGCCAGCAGCCTGTCGAACCGGGACTACGAGCAGTACTTC.